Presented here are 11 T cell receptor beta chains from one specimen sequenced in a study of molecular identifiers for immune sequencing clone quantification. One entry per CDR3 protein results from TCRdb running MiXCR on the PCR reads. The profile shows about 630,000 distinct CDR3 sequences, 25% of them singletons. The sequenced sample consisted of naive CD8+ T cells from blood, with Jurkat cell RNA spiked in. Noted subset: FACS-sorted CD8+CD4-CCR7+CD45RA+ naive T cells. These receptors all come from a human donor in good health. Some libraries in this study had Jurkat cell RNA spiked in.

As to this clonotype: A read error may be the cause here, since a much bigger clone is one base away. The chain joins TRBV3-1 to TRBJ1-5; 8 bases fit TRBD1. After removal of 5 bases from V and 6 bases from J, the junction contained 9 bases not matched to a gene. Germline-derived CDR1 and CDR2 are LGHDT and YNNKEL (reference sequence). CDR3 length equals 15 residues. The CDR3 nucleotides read TGTGCCAGCAGCAAGACAGGGGCTTTCCTTCAGCCCCAGCATTTT. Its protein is CASSKTGAFLQPQHF.

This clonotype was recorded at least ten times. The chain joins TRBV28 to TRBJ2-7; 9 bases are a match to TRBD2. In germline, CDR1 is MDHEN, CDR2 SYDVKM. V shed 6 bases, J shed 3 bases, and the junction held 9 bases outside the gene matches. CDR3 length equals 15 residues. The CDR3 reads CASSPGGRAFYEQYF. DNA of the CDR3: TGTGCCAGCAGCCCTGGCGGGAGGGCCTTCTACGAGCAGTACTTC.

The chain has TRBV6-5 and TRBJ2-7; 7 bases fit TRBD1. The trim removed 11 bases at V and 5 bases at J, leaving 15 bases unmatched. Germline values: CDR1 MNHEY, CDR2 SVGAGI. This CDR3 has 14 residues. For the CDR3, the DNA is TGTGCCGCCCGAAAGGCAGGGGGAATCGACGAGCAGTACTTC. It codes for CAARKAGGIDEQYF.

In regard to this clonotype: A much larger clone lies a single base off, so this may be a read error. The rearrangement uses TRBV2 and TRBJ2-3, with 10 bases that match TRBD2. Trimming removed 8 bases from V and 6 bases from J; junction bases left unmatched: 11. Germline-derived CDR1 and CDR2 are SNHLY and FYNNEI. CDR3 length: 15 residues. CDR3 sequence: CASGTSGAYVDTQYF. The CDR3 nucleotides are TGTGCCAGCGGTACTAGCGGGGCGTATGTGGATACGCAGTATTTT.

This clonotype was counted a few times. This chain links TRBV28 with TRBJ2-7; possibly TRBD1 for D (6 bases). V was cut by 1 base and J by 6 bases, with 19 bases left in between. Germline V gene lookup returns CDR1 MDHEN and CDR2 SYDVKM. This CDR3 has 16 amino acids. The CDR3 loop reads CASSLLETGDLGEQYF. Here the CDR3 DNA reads TGTGCCAGCAGTTTATTAGAGACAGGTGATCTCGGCGAGCAGTACTTC.

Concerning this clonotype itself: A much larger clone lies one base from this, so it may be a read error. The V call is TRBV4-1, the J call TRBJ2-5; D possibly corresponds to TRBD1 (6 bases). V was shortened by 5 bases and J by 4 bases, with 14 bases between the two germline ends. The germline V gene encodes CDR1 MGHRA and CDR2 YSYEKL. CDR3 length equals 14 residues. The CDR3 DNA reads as TGCGCCAGCAGCGCCGACAGGAGCCCAGAGACCCAGTACTTC. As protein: CASSADRSPETQYF.

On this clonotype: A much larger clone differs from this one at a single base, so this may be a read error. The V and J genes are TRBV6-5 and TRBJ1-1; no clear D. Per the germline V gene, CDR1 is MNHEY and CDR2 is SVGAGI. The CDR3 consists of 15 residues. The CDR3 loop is CASSYSGGRNTEALF. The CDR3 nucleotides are TGTGCCAGCAGTTACTCTGGCGGTAGAAACACTGAAGCTCTCTTT.

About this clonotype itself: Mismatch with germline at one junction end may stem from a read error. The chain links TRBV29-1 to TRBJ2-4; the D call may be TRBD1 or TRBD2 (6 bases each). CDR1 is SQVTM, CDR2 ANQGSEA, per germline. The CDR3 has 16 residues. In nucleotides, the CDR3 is TGCGGCGTTGAGGGGGGAACATGGCAAGCCAAAAACATTCAGTACTTC. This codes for CGVEGGTWQAKNIQYF.

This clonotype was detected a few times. CDR3 nucleotide sequence: TGTGCCACCAGCAGAGTTGGAGAGGTCTTGGGCACAGATACGCAGTATTTT. This gives the protein CATSRVGEVLGTDTQYF. The chain recombines TRBV15 with TRBJ2-3; D remains unclear. Germline-derived CDR1 and CDR2 are LNHNV and YYDKDF (reference sequence). V was clipped by 1 base and J by 1 base, with 15 bases between them. The CDR3 runs to 17 residues.

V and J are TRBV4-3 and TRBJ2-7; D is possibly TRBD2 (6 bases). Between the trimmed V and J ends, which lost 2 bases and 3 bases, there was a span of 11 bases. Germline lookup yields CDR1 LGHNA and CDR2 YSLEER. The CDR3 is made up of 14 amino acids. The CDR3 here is CASSQQGLFYEQYF. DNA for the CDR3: TGCGCCAGCAGCCAACAGGGACTGTTCTACGAGCAGTACTTC.

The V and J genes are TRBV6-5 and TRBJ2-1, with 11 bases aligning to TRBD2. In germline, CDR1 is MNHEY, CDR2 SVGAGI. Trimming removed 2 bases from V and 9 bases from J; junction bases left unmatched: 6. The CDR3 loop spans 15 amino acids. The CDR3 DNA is TGTGCCAGCAGTTACGCGACTAGCGGGATTCCTGAGCAGTTCTTC. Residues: CASSYATSGIPEQFF.